This T cell receptor (beta chain) was captured in a study of blood T cells in healthy people across ages. Study-wide results and caveats: A greater number of naive CD4+ cells and higher diversity distinguished long-lived donors from aged donors. Significant beta diversity loss was already apparent by age roughly 43, declining roughly linearly.

Next came a second PCR, run for about 7 to 12 cycles, which used a sample-barcoded 5' primer along with a J-beta primer mix. TCRdb processed the 5' RACE reads anew with MiXCR; each CDR3 protein has one entry. Of some 1,000,000 distinct CDR3 sequences detected, around 27% appear once; the ten largest clones hold about 0.69%. This clonotype occurred once. What it recognizes is unknown. V lost 8 bases, J lost 0 bases, and 11 bases lay in between. Germline V lookup: CDR1 MNHEY, CDR2 SMNVEV (reference sequence). The CDR3 extends over 13 amino acids. A further study also used this sample, focusing on T cells of mothers and their children. This second study says: Samples came from three healthy Caucasian mothers and their six children.

Sequenced: blood. The clonotype comes from a girl aged 2-10 years in good health. The chain joins TRBV27 to TRBJ2-7; D is perhaps TRBD1 (5 bases). The CDR3 region has the DNA TGTGCCAGCCAGGGAATGACCTCCTACGAGCAGTACTTC. It is translated as CASQGMTSYEQYF.